The 7 T cell receptor beta chains reported below all come from one sample, sequenced in a study of blood T cell repertoires in COVID-19. Assay used: immunoSEQ multiplex PCR; TCRdb lists only in-frame clones, some missing. The sample records approximately 35,000 clones, 88% being singletons. Sequenced: peripheral blood. These receptors all stem from a man in his fifties or sixties with active COVID-19.

In DNA, the CDR3 is TGTGCCAGCAGAGAGGGACAGGGTTTTACCAATCAGCCCCAGCATTTT. This translates into CASREGQGFTNQPQHF. The rearrangement links TRBV28 to TRBJ1-5; 9 bases line up with TRBD1. The junction had 9 bases not matched to a gene; V was cut back by 6 bases and J by 3 bases. CDR1 is MDHEN and CDR2 is SYDVKM in the germline V gene. This CDR3 is built from 16 residues. The full variable domain, completed using reference TRBV28 and TRBJ1-5, is DVKVTQSSRYLVKRTGEKVFLECVQDMDHENMFWYRQDPGLGLRLIYFSYDVKMKEKGDIPEGYSVSREKKERFSLILESASTNQTSMYLCASREGQGFTNQPQHFGDGTRLSIL.

CDR3 in amino acids: CASSAGANSPLHF. For the CDR3, the DNA is TGTGCCAGCAGCGCGGGGGCGAATTCACCCCTCCACTTT. The chain carries TRBV2 and TRBJ1-6, with D perhaps matching TRBD1 (6 bases). Trimming pared 6 bases from V and 7 bases from J, leaving 10 bases between. The germline CDR1 and CDR2 sequences are SNHLY and FYNNEI. This CDR3 comprises 13 residues.

V gene TRBV3-1 (or the pseudogene TRBV3-2) combines with J gene TRBJ2-5; no firm D call. The CDR3 spans 14 residues. Per the germline V gene, CDR1 is LGHDT and CDR2 is YNNKEL (reference sequence). V lost 0 bases, J lost 5 bases, and 10 bases lay in between. The CDR3 DNA reads as TGTGCCAGCAGCCAAGATATCGTTCGGGAGACCCAGTACTTC. Translating it yields CASSQDIVRETQYF.

The sample holds one count of this clone. The CDR3 coding sequence is TGTGCCAGCAGTTTCAGAACAGGGGTAGGCAATCAGCCCCAGCATTTT. Its protein product is CASSFRTGVGNQPQHF. This chain joins TRBV28 and TRBJ1-5, with 7 bases identical to TRBD1. Germline V gene sequence: CDR1 MDHEN, CDR2 SYDVKM. CDR3 length: 16 residues. After removal of 3 bases from V and 2 bases from J, the junction contained 7 bases not matched to a gene. The complete variable domain, with remaining parts taken from reference TRBV28 and TRBJ1-5, reads DVKVTQSSRYLVKRTGEKVFLECVQDMDHENMFWYRQDPGLGLRLIYFSYDVKMKEKGDIPEGYSVSREKKERFSLILESASTNQTSMYLCASSFRTGVGNQPQHFGDGTRLSIL.

The chain is built from TRBV5-1 and TRBJ2-7; 7 positions agree with TRBD1. The CDR3 is 14 amino acids. Per the germline V gene, CDR1 is SGHRS and CDR2 is YFSETQ. The J segment lost 3 bases and the V segment lost 1 base, leaving 4 bases of the junction unmatched. The CDR3 DNA reads TGCGCCAGCAGCTTGAGAGGGGGCGTCTACGAGCAGTACTTC. Its translation is CASSLRGGVYEQYF.

J is TRBJ2-1 and V is TRBV2; 8 nucleotides line up with TRBD2. This CDR3 has 18 residues. CDR1 and CDR2 (germline): SNHLY, FYNNEI. Germline trimming cut 0 bases from V and 3 bases from J; bases unmatched to any gene: 10. As DNA, the CDR3 is TGTGCCAGCAGTGAAGCGGTGAACGGGAGGGCCTACTACAATGAGCAGTTCTTC. Amino acid sequence: CASSEAVNGRAYYNEQFF. Together with reference TRBV2 and TRBJ2-1, the CDR3 gives the full variable domain: EPEVTQTPSHQVTQMGQEVILRCVPISNHLYFYWYRQILGQKVEFLVSFYNNEISEKSEIFDDQFSVERPDGSNFTLKIRSTKLEDSAMYFCASSEAVNGRAYYNEQFFGPGTRLTVL.

V and J are TRBV5-4 and TRBJ2-2; D assignment may be TRBD1 or TRBD2 (6 bases each). The CDR3 sequence is 16 residues long. V was clipped by 4 bases and J by 0 bases, with 13 bases between them. Germline CDR1 is SGHNT and CDR2 is YYREEE (reference sequence). The DNA of the CDR3 is TGTGCCAGCAGCCTGGAGGGGGTAGCGAACACCGGGGAGCTGTTTTTT. It yields the protein CASSLEGVANTGELFF.